Shown below are 19 T cell receptor beta chains from a single sample sequenced in a study of CD8+CD57+ T cells in acquired aplastic anemia. Using genomic DNA as the template, TCR beta VDJ and CDR3 profiling was carried out. MiXCR, applied by TCRdb to the reads, yields one record per CDR3 protein. Seen here are 200,000 to 250,000 distinct CDR3 sequences, approximately 60% observed once, and the top ten hold 29%. Sequencing input: sorted CD4+, CD8+, or CD8+CD57+ T cells (not recorded which) from PBMCs. The receptors come from a human donor in good health.

The rearrangement uses TRBV20-1 and TRBJ2-5; 14 bases are a match to TRBD2. V shed 5 bases and J 5 bases; nucleotides not matched to a gene: 1. Germline CDR1 reads DFQATT; CDR2 reads SNEGSKA (reference sequence). CDR3 length equals 13 residues. CDR3 DNA: TGCAGTGCTGGGACTAGCGGGAGCGAGACCCAGTACTTC. Translated, it gives CSAGTSGSETQYF.

V usage is TRBV7-3 and J usage is TRBJ1-2; 9 bases fit TRBD1. Trimming cost V 5 bases and J 7 bases; bases outside gene matches: 5. Germline CDR1 SGHTA, CDR2 FQGTGA. The CDR3 has 13 amino acids. The CDR3 DNA sequence: TGTGCCAGCAGCATCGACAGGGGGACTGGCTACACCTTC. Translation gives CASSIDRGTGYTF.

This clonotype was observed at least ten times. V is TRBV6-4 and J is TRBJ2-1, with 8 bases fitting TRBD2. V gave up 0 bases and J gave up 3 bases; unmatched junction bases: 4. Germline V gene sequence: CDR1 MRHNA, CDR2 SNTAGT. CDR3 size: 16 residues. The CDR3 sequence is CASSDSSGGGYNEQFF. The CDR3 DNA reads TGTGCCAGCAGTGACTCATCGGGAGGGGGCTACAATGAGCAGTTCTTC.

This chain links TRBV13 with TRBJ1-2; D ambiguous. Trimming cost V 5 bases and J 5 bases, with 6 bases left between them. Germline V gives CDR1 PRHDT, CDR2 FYEKMQ (reference sequence). This CDR3 is built from 11 residues. The chain's CDR3 is CASSTLYGYTF. CDR3 DNA: TGTGCCAGCAGCACTTTGTATGGCTACACCTTC.

J is TRBJ1-4 and V is TRBV6-4; D possibly corresponds to TRBD1 (5 bases). Germline V lookup: CDR1 MRHNA, CDR2 SNTAGT. V was trimmed by 11 bases and J by 8 bases, leaving 21 bases between them. CDR3 length: 14 residues. In DNA, the CDR3 is TGTGCCCGCGCATGGCAGGGTTTGGGGGAAAAACTGTTTTTT. The encoded protein is CARAWQGLGEKLFF.

The genes are TRBV7-3 and TRBJ2-3, with 9 bases identical to TRBD2. V dropped 6 bases and J dropped 6; count of bases not matched to a gene: 13. Germline V lookup: CDR1 SGHTA, CDR2 FQGTGA. CDR3 length: 16 residues. Here the CDR3 DNA reads TGTGCCAGCAGAAGATTAGCGGGGGCCGGGATTGATACGCAGTATTTT. Residues: CASRRLAGAGIDTQYF.

The table lists this clonotype with a few counts. This chain uses TRBV7-9 with TRBJ1-4; D call uncertain. V was pared by 2 bases and J by 8 bases, with 6 bases between. CDR1 SEHNR and CDR2 FQNEAQ come from the germline V gene (reference sequence). This CDR3 is built from 12 residues. The CDR3 spells CASSLMGEKLFF. For the CDR3, the DNA is TGTGCCAGCAGCTTAATGGGCGAAAAACTGTTTTTT.

A note on this clonotype: A much larger clone sits a single nucleotide away, making a read error possible. The V gene is TRBV7-2, the J gene TRBJ2-3; D gene unclear. The CDR3 extends over 12 amino acids. V was trimmed by 5 bases and J by 0 bases, leaving 3 bases between them. Germline assignment: CDR1 SGHTA and CDR2 FQGNSA. CDR3 nucleotide sequence: TGTGCCAGCAGCGTTAGCACAGATACGCAGTATTTT. It is translated as CASSVSTDTQYF.

This clonotype has at least ten counts. The chain employs TRBV2 and TRBJ1-1; D remains unclear. Germline values: CDR1 SNHLY, CDR2 FYNNEI. V was pared by 8 bases and J by 8 bases, with 12 bases between. CDR3 length equals 11 residues. The CDR3 protein is CASQLDGEAFF. The CDR3 DNA reads TGTGCCAGCCAACTCGACGGGGAAGCTTTCTTT.

J is TRBJ1-2 and V is TRBV5-1; TRBD1 aligns across 7 bases. V lost 3 bases to trimming and J lost 3 bases; unmatched junction nucleotides: 8. CDR1 SGHRS and CDR2 YFSETQ come from the germline V gene. This CDR3 comprises 15 residues. The CDR3 coding sequence is TGCGCCAGCAGCTATCACCAGGGGGGCGACTATGGCTACACCTTC. Protein sequence: CASSYHQGGDYGYTF.

This clonotype has just a few counts. The J gene is TRBJ2-7, the V gene TRBV30, with 7 bases identical to TRBD2. The V segment lost 2 bases and the J segment 1 base; nucleotides outside the gene matches: 2. CDR1 and CDR2 from the germline V gene are GTSNPN and SVGIG (reference sequence). This CDR3 has 13 residues. The CDR3: CAWSMRGSYEQYF. The CDR3 DNA follows: TGTGCCTGGAGTATGCGGGGGTCCTACGAGCAGTACTTC. Together with reference TRBV30 and TRBJ2-7, the CDR3 gives the full variable domain: SQTIHQWPATLVQPVGSPLSLECTVEGTSNPNLYWYRQAAGRGLQLLFYSVGIGQISSEVPQNLSASRPQDRQFILSSKKLLLSDSGFYLCAWSMRGSYEQYFGPGTRLTVT.

This clonotype was observed a handful of times. This rearrangement joins TRBV2 to TRBJ1-5; D unclear. From germline, CDR1 is SNHLY and CDR2 FYNNEI. The CDR3 contains 16 residues. V was clipped by 3 bases and J by 0 bases, with 12 bases between them. CDR3 DNA sequence: TGTGCCAGCAGTGACAAGCATCCCTATAGCAATCAGCCCCAGCATTTT. This sequence encodes CASSDKHPYSNQPQHF.

The chain carries TRBV10-3 and TRBJ1-1, with D hard to call. V was cut by 2 bases and J by 7 bases, with 8 bases left in between. Germline values: CDR1 ENHRY, CDR2 SYGVKD. CDR3 length: 12 residues. The CDR3 here is CAISEQSIEAFF. CDR3 sequence (DNA): TGTGCCATCAGTGAGCAGAGTATTGAAGCTTTCTTT.

This clonotype has only a few counts. The genes are TRBV12-3 or TRBV12-4 and TRBJ2-2; D gene uncertain. Trimming cost V 7 bases and J 8 bases, with 14 bases left between them. The CDR3 runs 13 residues. The DNA for the CDR3 is TGTGCCAGCACCCCTCTACCCACGGGGGAGCTGTTTTTT. This encodes CASTPLPTGELFF.

The sample holds many counts of this clonotype. The rearrangement joins TRBV6-5 to TRBJ2-7, with D unclear. Germline-derived CDR1 and CDR2 are MNHEY and SVGAGI. CDR3 size: 14 residues. V was shortened by 2 bases and J by 0 bases, with 8 bases between the two germline ends. Here the CDR3 DNA reads TGTGCCAGCAGTTACCGTGTAAGCTCCTACGAGCAGTACTTC. It is translated as CASSYRVSSYEQYF.

In this sample, this clonotype turned up a few times. V and J are TRBV12-5 and TRBJ2-1; D unresolved. From germline, CDR1 is LGHNT and CDR2 FRNRAP. V was pared by 3 bases and J by 10 bases, with 7 bases between. This CDR3 has 11 residues. CDR3 protein: CASGFPGEQFF. DNA for the CDR3: TGTGCTAGTGGTTTCCCAGGAGAGCAGTTCTTC. Complete variable domain (other parts from reference TRBV12-5 and TRBJ2-1): DARVTQTPRHKVTEMGQEVTMRCQPILGHNTVFWYRQTMMQGLELLAYFRNRAPLDDSGMPKDRFSAEMPDATLATLKIQPSEPRDSAVYFCASGFPGEQFFGPGTRLTVL.

This clonotype was seen ten or more times. Relative to the germline gene, one junction end is altered; a read error may explain this. The V gene is TRBV7-8, the J gene TRBJ2-7, with TRBD1 as a possible D gene (5 bases). This CDR3 comprises 8 residues. Germline CDR1 reads SGHVS; CDR2 reads FQNEAQ. CDR3 nucleotides: TGTGGCTCTCGAGACAGTAACTTC. Its translation: CGSRDSNF.

The J gene is TRBJ2-2, the V gene TRBV15; possibly TRBD2 for D (7 bases). Trimming pared 5 bases from V and 8 bases from J, leaving 27 bases between. Germline lookup yields CDR1 LNHNV and CDR2 YYDKDF (reference sequence). CDR3 length: 18 amino acids. The CDR3, as DNA: TGTGCCACCAGCTCCCAAAGGGGGGGACCAGGGTTTAAGGGGGAGCTGTTTTTT. Amino acid sequence: CATSSQRGGPGFKGELFF.

This chain links TRBV7-9 with TRBJ1-1, with 7 bases lining up with TRBD1. The CDR3 extends over 13 amino acids. From germline, CDR1 is SEHNR and CDR2 FQNEAQ (reference sequence). V lost 5 bases to trimming and J lost 3 bases; unmatched junction nucleotides: 3. In nucleotides, the CDR3 is TGTGCCAGCAGCACGCAGGGGGACACTGAAGCTTTCTTT. Its protein product is CASSTQGDTEAFF. The variable domain in full, with the rest retrieved from reference TRBV7-9 and TRBJ1-1, is DTGVSQNPRHKITKRGQNVTFRCDPISEHNRLYWYRQTLGQGPEFLTYFQNEAQLEKSRLLSDRFSAERPKGSFSTLEIQRTEQGDSAMYLCASSTQGDTEAFFGQGTRLTVV.